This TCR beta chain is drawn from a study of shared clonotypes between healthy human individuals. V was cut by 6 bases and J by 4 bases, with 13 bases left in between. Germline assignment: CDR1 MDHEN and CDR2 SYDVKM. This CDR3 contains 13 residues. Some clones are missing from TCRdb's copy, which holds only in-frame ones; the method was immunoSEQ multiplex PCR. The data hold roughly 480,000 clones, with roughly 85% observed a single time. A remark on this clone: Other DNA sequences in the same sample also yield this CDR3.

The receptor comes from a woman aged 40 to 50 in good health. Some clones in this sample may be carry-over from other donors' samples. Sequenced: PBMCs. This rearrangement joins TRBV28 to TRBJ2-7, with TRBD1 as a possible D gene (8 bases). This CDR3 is CASRTGGDYEQYF. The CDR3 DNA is TGTGCCAGCAGAACAGGGGGGGATTACGAGCAGTACTTC.